The clone carrying this T cell receptor beta chain turned up a few times. Its antigen is still unknown. This record comes from a study of response to subunit inactivated influenza vaccine. Overall study findings and caveats: Researchers suggested that each seasonal influenza vaccination recruits few new T cells.

In TCRdb, the RT-PCR reads were re-called with MiXCR into one record per CDR3 protein. The table lists hundreds of thousands of distinct CDR3 sequences, roughly 13% of them singletons. Looked up from germline, CDR1 is MNHNS and CDR2 is SASEGT. Trimming took off 5 bases at V and 0 bases at J, with 11 bases between the two ends. The CDR3 contains 15 residues. Sequenced here: PBMCs from blood, sampled more than 35 days after vaccination. This TCR derives from a man over 45 who received an inactivated influenza vaccine. V usage is TRBV6-1 and J usage is TRBJ1-3, with D maybe TRBD1 (5 bases). The CDR3 coding sequence is TGTGCCAGCAGTCGGGGCCCACTCTCTGGAAACACCATATATTTT. It specifies CASSRGPLSGNTIYF.